The clone carrying this TCR beta chain was counted at least ten times. The data were obtained in a study of identical twins. The CDR3 has 13 residues. Germline V gene data show CDR1 as ENHRY and CDR2 as SYGVKD. Between the trimmed V and J ends, which lost 1 base and 2 bases, there was a span of 3 bases. A universal primer binding site was introduced by template switching. The final cDNA contained unique molecular identifiers. MiXCR, run by TCRdb on the 5' RACE reads, gives a single entry per CDR3 protein. The sample lists a few hundred thousand distinct CDR3 sequences; around 9.6% were seen once. The same sample was also studied in work on yellow fever vaccine responses in identical twins.

The sequenced material came from PBMCs. V is TRBV10-3 and J is TRBJ1-5; D gene ambiguous. The clonotype originates from a woman in her late teens or twenties in good health. The CDR3 here is CAISEWGNQPQHF. CDR3 nucleotide sequence: TGTGCCATCAGTGAGTGGGGCAATCAGCCCCAGCATTTT.